The T cell receptor (beta chain) under discussion was sequenced for a study of shared clonotypes between healthy human individuals. Study-level points and caveats: Investigators collected only blood, and repertoires in tissues likely differ. Clonotype sharing among donors likely depends on sequencing depth.

CD8 cells classed as naive were CD45RO-negative and positively selected for CCR7, excluding terminally differentiated effector memory CD45RA+ cells. The study enrolled healthy HIV-negative adults without recent acute infections or vaccinations as donors. Genomic DNA (from each subset) was split evenly across several immunoSEQ plates. Assay: immunoSEQ multiplex PCR; the TCRdb copy retains only in-frame clones and omits some. Here the sample spans about 2,100,000 clones, just over 90% being singletons. After removal of 5 bases from V and 8 bases from J, the junction contained 11 bases not matched to a gene. The CDR3 spans 14 residues. Germline CDR1 is GTSNPN and CDR2 is SVGIG (reference sequence). Turning to this clone: The antigen remains unidentified.

Specimen: naive CD8+ T cells from PBMCs. The origin of this receptor is a man aged 18 to 30 in good health. Some clones in this sample may be carry-over from other donors' samples. The genes are TRBV30 and TRBJ2-1; 8 positions agree with TRBD1. The CDR3 loop is CAWERQGSGDEQFF. The CDR3 coding sequence is TGTGCCTGGGAACGACAGGGGTCAGGGGATGAGCAGTTCTTC.